This T cell receptor beta chain was documented in a study of shared clonotypes between healthy human individuals (dated by TCRdb to the early 2020s). In the study overall: The cohort comprised a couple of women and a few men aged 18 to 49 years. The study deeply sequenced blood TCR repertoires of five healthy adults to estimate repertoire size and the extent of clonotype sharing between individuals. For each donor, CD4 naive and CD4 memory were each run on three plates, CD8 naive on two plates, and CD8 memory on one plate. Leukapheresis yielded between about 0.9 and 9 billion PBMCs per donor. To increase sequencing depth and limit assay-specific biases, TCR repertoire library preparation and sequencing were carried out by different laboratories using diverse techniques.

CDR1 and CDR2, per the germline V gene (reference sequence), are MNHEY and SMNVEV. V and J are trimmed by 6 bases and 7 bases, and the gene matches miss 9 bases of the junction. From its cysteine to its phenylalanine, the CDR3 spans 14 amino acids. Just the 42-base CDR3 DNA is kept, in frame starting at base 1. Broad study findings and their caveats: The genetic and exposure-history diversity represented was limited by the small number of donors. Clonotypes shared by all four sorted-subset donors showed higher generation probabilities than non-shared clonotypes. Rarefaction of sorted-subset datasets indicated incomplete sequencing despite the large sequencing depth. Sharing across several donors was observed for around 5% of naive CD4, around 3.5% of naive CD8, around 2.5% of memory CD4, and less than 0.45% of memory CD8 clonotypes. Based on pairwise subsampling, the degree of clonotype sharing among donors was expected to be affected by sequencing depth. Larger estimated clonotype richness was generally found for naive subsets than for memory subsets. Sampling was restricted to blood, and TCR repertoires in tissues likely differ from the TCR repertoires found in blood.

About this clone itself: This clone's antigen is unknown. Per-base qualities were not stored, and no clone one base away is much larger.

The donors were healthy, HIV-negative adults with no recently reported acute infections or vaccinations. Every donor was a Caucasian adult residing in Nashville, Tennessee, USA. Magnetic negative selection was used to enrich CD4+ T cells, after which naive cells were positively selected on CD45RA and the negative fraction became the memory subset. Blood was obtained by leukapheresis, after which PBMCs were separated by Ficoll-Histopaque density gradient centrifugation and cryopreserved in liquid nitrogen vapor phase. Analytical flow cytometry was used to check the purity and quantity of every magnetically sorted T cell population. Genomic DNA was isolated from each sorted fraction and quantified by UV absorbance on a Nanodrop 2000c. TCR CDR3 regions were amplified from genomic DNA by multiplex PCR using the deep immunoSEQ assay. Extracted genomic DNA from each cell subset was distributed evenly across all wells of several immunoSEQ 96-well plates, and each plate was treated as a replicate. For sorted subsets, 200 to 250 ng of genomic DNA, equivalent to some 30,000 T cell genomes, went into each replicate PCR. Purified libraries were quantified with a Qubit 3.0 fluorometer, sized on a Bioanalyzer 2100, and re-quantified with the KAPA Library Quantification kit. Each immunoSEQ 96-well plate was sequenced on its own single-read 150-cycle Illumina NextSeq 550 flow cell. The paper's processing steps were these. Because only junctional sequences without quality scores were contained in the immunoSEQ output, filtering matching that applied to full-length reads could not be performed. Sequences were annotated with PyIR, a Python wrapper for IgBLAST v1.9, and V/J genes and CDR3 were assigned using IMGT germline references. Reads with weak V/J assignments (E-value above 1e-6), missing CDR3, stop codons, out-of-frame junctions, or ambiguous translated residues were removed. V3J clonotypes were defined by identical inferred V gene, J gene, and CDR3 amino acid sequence. To compute the percentage overlap between repertoires, the number of shared unique clonotypes was divided by the size of the smaller repertoire. RTK rarefaction, the Chao1 estimator, and Recon v2.1 estimates of unobserved clonotypes were used to assess repertoire richness. For all TCRbeta clonotypes obtained by the gDNA method from several donors, generation probabilities were computed with OLGA. Entries here come from immuneACCESS through TCRdb and include only in-frame sequences with V and J called. Some clones fail to appear in such tables; in the studies checked, an unresolved V gene covers under half of the shortfall, and the cause of the remainder is unknown. That table is the source of V, J and clone size, and D and trimming were worked out from the DNA. The sample contains hundreds of thousands of clones, over 65% of them found a single time. The ten largest make up 1.7% of the sample.

This sequence originates from a woman aged 25 to 39 in good health. The chain employs TRBV27 and TRBJ2-3, and TRBD2 matches 8 of the central bases. Material for sequencing was memory CD4+ T cells sorted from blood. The meaning of the sample's cell subset or site label: CD45RA-negative fraction. Here is the DNA: TGTGCCAGCAGAGGACTAGCAGTCGTAAATACGCAGTATTTT. The translation is CASRGLAVVNTQYF.